This TCR beta chain was observed in a study of cytomegalovirus exposure and HLA in healthy donors. Comment on this clone: Its antigen remains unidentified.

Primers for the PCR totalled 60 Vbeta and 13 Jbeta. TCRdb keeps only in-frame clones here, not all; method: immunoSEQ multiplex PCR. The table includes roughly 200,000 clones, 65% to 80% detected once. Findings and caveats of the study: TCR beta V segments were, for the most part, productive about 90% or about 30% of the time in an earlier analysis.

Germline lookup yields CDR1 SGDLS and CDR2 YYNGEE. The J segment lost 6 bases and the V segment lost 4 bases, leaving 6 bases of the junction unmatched. The CDR3 contains 13 residues. This chain connects TRBV9 to TRBJ2-7; 8 positions agree with TRBD1. This sequence originates from a man between 45 and 60 years old in good health and CMV-seronegative. The sample was PBMCs. The CDR3 region is CASSPGQGAEQYF. CDR3 bases: TGTGCCAGCAGCCCCGGACAGGGCGCCGAGCAGTACTTC.